This entry features one T cell receptor (beta chain) sequence. TCRdb's copy holds only in-frame clones and misses some; the assay was immunoSEQ multiplex PCR. The table includes 79,000 or so clones, around nine tenths detected once. The data were obtained in a study of T cell changes during pregnancy in multiple sclerosis. J gave up 6 bases and V 3 bases, and 5 bases lay outside the gene matches. Germline CDR1 reads SGHNT; CDR2 reads YYREEE (reference sequence). The CDR3 loop spans 14 amino acids. The sequence was obtained from a female donor with multiple sclerosis, enrolled in a pregnancy study. The source material was peripheral blood, sampled before pregnancy. The chain uses TRBV5-4 and TRBJ2-7, with 11 bases identical to TRBD1. CDR3 sequence: CASSWDRGALEQYF. In nucleotides, the CDR3 is TGTGCCAGCAGCTGGGACAGGGGGGCCCTCGAGCAGTACTTC.